This is a list of T cell receptor beta chains from one sample in a study of shared clonotypes between healthy human individuals. The repertoire was sequenced with immunoSEQ multiplex PCR; TCRdb's copy has only in-frame clones and lacks some. The repertoire consists of around 2.3 million clones, with around 95% occurring once and the leading ten covering 0.1% to 0.15%. The specimen sequenced was naive CD4+ T cells sorted from blood. The source is a man aged 18 to 29 in good health. CDR3s include the opening cysteine and the closing phenylalanine or tryptophan. D genes are given only for firm matches.

d_call: .
v_call: TRBV6-5
j_call: TRBJ2-3
cdr3_aa: CASSRLADTQYF

d_call: .
v_call: TRBV5-4
j_call: TRBJ2-2
cdr3_aa: CASSLLTPNTGELFF

d_call: .
v_call: TRBV7-9
j_call: TRBJ2-7
cdr3_aa: CASSSGSAYEQYF

d_call: TRBD1
v_call: TRBV5-1
j_call: TRBJ1-6
cdr3_aa: CASSLAQGISPLHF

d_call: .
v_call: TRBV5-6
j_call: .
cdr3_aa: CASSLAGSTYEQYF

d_call: .
v_call: TRBV29-1
j_call: TRBJ2-7
cdr3_aa: CSVRGSPYEQYF

d_call: .
v_call: TRBV18
j_call: TRBJ1-3
cdr3_aa: CASSPYQPSSSGNTIYF

d_call: .
v_call: TRBV5-6
j_call: TRBJ1-6
cdr3_aa: CASSLTPGDDSPLHF

d_call: TRBD2
v_call: TRBV18
j_call: TRBJ2-1
cdr3_aa: CASSRLSGGPYNEQFF

d_call: .
v_call: TRBV4-1
j_call: TRBJ1-5
cdr3_aa: CASSQVGQLNQPQHF

d_call: .
v_call: TRBV28
j_call: TRBJ1-1
cdr3_aa: CASSYPSRNTEAFF

d_call: .
v_call: TRBV28
j_call: TRBJ1-5
cdr3_aa: CASSFPGLGNQPQHF

d_call: .
v_call: TRBV6-5
j_call: TRBJ1-1
cdr3_aa: CASSRQRNTEAFF

d_call: TRBD2
v_call: TRBV6-5
j_call: TRBJ2-2
cdr3_aa: CASRTGLADTGELFF

d_call: .
v_call: TRBV5-1
j_call: TRBJ2-5
cdr3_aa: CASTPGGGSETQYF

d_call: .
v_call: TRBV29-1
j_call: TRBJ2-4
cdr3_aa: CSVGGTEAKNIQYF

d_call: TRBD1
v_call: TRBV11-2
j_call: TRBJ1-4
cdr3_aa: CASSLVTGGKEKLFF

d_call: .
v_call: TRBV7-7
j_call: TRBJ2-2
cdr3_aa: CASSPPAGELFF

d_call: .
v_call: TRBV7-2
j_call: TRBJ1-1
cdr3_aa: CASSSGRILNTEAFF

d_call: .
v_call: TRBV12-5
j_call: TRBJ2-5
cdr3_aa: CASGLLPQQETQYF

d_call: .
v_call: TRBV28
j_call: TRBJ2-7
cdr3_aa: CASSTPFGRRGSYEQYF

d_call: .
v_call: TRBV6-6
j_call: TRBJ1-4
cdr3_aa: CASSPLGTTNEKLFF

d_call: TRBD1
v_call: TRBV18
j_call: TRBJ2-7
cdr3_aa: CASSPTGVKAYEQYF

d_call: .
v_call: TRBV18
j_call: TRBJ2-3
cdr3_aa: CASSPDQRDTQYF

d_call: .
v_call: TRBV15
j_call: TRBJ2-7
cdr3_aa: CATSREQLGTYEQYF

d_call: TRBD2
v_call: TRBV6-6
j_call: TRBJ2-3
cdr3_aa: CASAQAGVGTDTQYF

d_call: TRBD2
v_call: TRBV28
j_call: TRBJ2-5
cdr3_aa: CASSLSGTSGLETQYF

d_call: .
v_call: TRBV25-1
j_call: TRBJ2-2
cdr3_aa: CASSLLDRNTGELFF

d_call: TRBD2
v_call: TRBV7-2
j_call: TRBJ2-7
cdr3_aa: CASSPSTAGDYEQYF

d_call: .
v_call: TRBV19
j_call: TRBJ2-2
cdr3_aa: CAIGTLNTGELFF

d_call: TRBD1
v_call: TRBV28
j_call: TRBJ2-5
cdr3_aa: CASSLGTGAGTQYF

d_call: .
v_call: TRBV10-3
j_call: TRBJ2-7
cdr3_aa: CAISDGVGAYEQYF

d_call: .
v_call: TRBV18
j_call: TRBJ1-1
cdr3_aa: CASSPQTRGAEAFF

d_call: .
v_call: TRBV5-6
j_call: TRBJ2-7
cdr3_aa: CASSLGLGGTYEQYF

d_call: TRBD1
v_call: TRBV2
j_call: TRBJ2-1
cdr3_aa: CASSDPTGVNEQFF

d_call: .
v_call: TRBV7-2
j_call: TRBJ1-6
cdr3_aa: CASSLELQQNNSPLHF

d_call: .
v_call: TRBV6-1
j_call: TRBJ1-2
cdr3_aa: CASSAYGTYGYTF

d_call: .
v_call: TRBV18
j_call: TRBJ2-2
cdr3_aa: CASSPSNTGELFF

d_call: .
v_call: TRBV19
j_call: TRBJ1-5
cdr3_aa: CASSIESGPQPQHF

d_call: TRBD1
v_call: TRBV28
j_call: TRBJ1-2
cdr3_aa: CASSLGQGAGGYTF

d_call: .
v_call: TRBV15
j_call: TRBJ1-5
cdr3_aa: CATSRGAQEGQPQHF

d_call: .
v_call: TRBV2
j_call: TRBJ1-1
cdr3_aa: CASNFPTGKVNTEAFF

d_call: .
v_call: TRBV20-1
j_call: TRBJ2-1
cdr3_aa: CSARNPNEQFF

d_call: TRBD1
v_call: TRBV10-1
j_call: TRBJ2-7
cdr3_aa: CASTHLGTGFGGEQYF

d_call: .
v_call: TRBV7-9
j_call: TRBJ2-2
cdr3_aa: CASSLSLPNTGELFF

d_call: .
v_call: TRBV6-1
j_call: TRBJ2-3
cdr3_aa: CASSEPWRGRGTDTQYF

d_call: .
v_call: TRBV5-6
j_call: TRBJ1-1
cdr3_aa: CASSLGGRDTEAFF

d_call: .
v_call: TRBV10-3
j_call: TRBJ1-1
cdr3_aa: CAISARQVRNTEAFF

d_call: TRBD1
v_call: TRBV5-6
j_call: TRBJ2-6
cdr3_aa: CASSPGQGISGANVLTF

d_call: TRBD2
v_call: TRBV5-4
j_call: TRBJ2-1
cdr3_aa: CASSQGLAGVSNEQFF

d_call: .
v_call: TRBV27
j_call: TRBJ2-3
cdr3_aa: CASRVFGTDTQYF

d_call: .
v_call: TRBV2
j_call: TRBJ2-5
cdr3_aa: CASSVSTVQETQYF

d_call: .
v_call: TRBV5-6
j_call: TRBJ2-7
cdr3_aa: CASSLNPPVGQYF

d_call: .
v_call: TRBV5-6
j_call: TRBJ2-2
cdr3_aa: CASSFRGVGFNTGELFF